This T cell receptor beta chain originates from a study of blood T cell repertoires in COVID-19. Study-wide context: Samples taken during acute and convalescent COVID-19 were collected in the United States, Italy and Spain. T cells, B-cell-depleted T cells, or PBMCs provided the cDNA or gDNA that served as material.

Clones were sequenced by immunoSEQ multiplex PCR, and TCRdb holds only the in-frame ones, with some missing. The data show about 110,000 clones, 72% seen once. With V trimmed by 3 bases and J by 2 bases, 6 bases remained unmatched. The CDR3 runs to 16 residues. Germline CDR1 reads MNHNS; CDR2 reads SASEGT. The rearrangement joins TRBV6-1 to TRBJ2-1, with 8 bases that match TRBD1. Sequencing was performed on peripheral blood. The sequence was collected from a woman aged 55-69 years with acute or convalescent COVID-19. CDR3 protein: CASSEDTGGAYNEQFF. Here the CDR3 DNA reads TGTGCCAGCAGTGAGGACACAGGGGGAGCCTACAATGAGCAGTTCTTC.